The T cell receptor beta chain under discussion was sequenced for a study of cytomegalovirus exposure and HLA in healthy donors. PCR was performed using 60 Vbeta and 13 Jbeta primers. The protocol was immunoSEQ multiplex PCR, while the TCRdb copy is restricted to in-frame clones and leaves out a portion. Of some 170,000 clones in the sample, approximately 70% are singletons; the top ten hold 4% to 5%. Per the germline V gene, CDR1 is SGHDT and CDR2 is YYEEEE. V shed 1 base and J shed 9 bases, with 10 bases lying between them. This CDR3 contains 12 residues. Sequences were obtained from PBMCs. The gene calls are TRBV5-6 and TRBJ1-2; D gene unclear. The clonotype was recovered from a man aged 18 to 35 in good health and CMV-seropositive. The CDR3 spells CASSLSWRSYTF. CDR3 sequence (DNA): TGTGCCAGCAGCTTGAGCTGGAGGAGCTACACCTTC.